One sample yielded the 10 T cell receptor beta chains listed below, sequenced in a study of shared clonotypes between healthy human individuals. Sequencing used immunoSEQ multiplex PCR; TCRdb keeps in-frame clones, though not all of them. The profile shows about 470,000 clones, around 75% of them singletons. The sequencing input was PBMCs. All receptors come from a middle-aged woman in good health. Some clones in this sample may be carry-over from other donors' samples.

V gene TRBV29-1 combines with J gene TRBJ1-1; D ambiguous. Trimming took 4 bases from V and 4 from J, leaving 10 bases between them. CDR1 SQVTM and CDR2 ANQGSEA come from the germline V gene. The CDR3 covers 12 residues. The CDR3: CSVVLRGTEAFF. CDR3 DNA sequence: TGCAGCGTTGTGCTCCGGGGCACTGAAGCTTTCTTT. Together with reference TRBV29-1 and TRBJ1-1, the CDR3 gives the full variable domain: SAVISQKPSRDICQRGTSLTIQCQVDSQVTMMFWYRQQPGQSLTLIATANQGSEATYESGFVIDKFPISRPNLTFSTLTVSNMSPEDSSIYLCSVVLRGTEAFFGQGTRLTVV.

The V and J genes are TRBV9 and TRBJ2-2; TRBD2 agrees at 10 bases. CDR1 SGDLS and CDR2 YYNGEE come from the germline V gene. Trimming took 3 bases from V and 7 from J; bases not matched to a gene: 12. The length of the CDR3 is 17 residues. CDR3 coding DNA: TGTGCCAGCAGCGCATCCGGGACTAGCGTTATAGACGGGGAGCTGTTTTTT. Translated: CASSASGTSVIDGELFF.

This clone was seen just once. The chain carries TRBV27 and TRBJ2-1; D perhaps matches TRBD1 (6 bases). Trimming removed 5 bases at V and 5 bases at J, with 19 bases between. The CDR3 has 16 amino acids. Germline-derived CDR1 and CDR2 are MNHEY and SMNVEV (reference sequence). CDR3 region: CASSQRGTEMNNEQFF. CDR3 nucleotides: TGTGCCAGCAGTCAGAGGGGGACGGAGATGAACAATGAGCAGTTCTTC.

This clone was seen more than once but under ten times. The chain has TRBV19 and TRBJ1-3; D is unresolved. Looked up from germline, CDR1 is LNHDA and CDR2 is SQIVND (reference sequence). This CDR3 region has 18 residues. The V and J ends lost 6 bases and 0 bases respectively, with 21 bases between them. In nucleotides, the CDR3 is TGTGCCAGTAGAGCACTTCCCCGACGGTTAAGCTCTGGAAACACCATATATTTT. Translation gives CASRALPRRLSSGNTIYF.

The V and J genes are TRBV7-8 and TRBJ2-4, with 7 bases identical to TRBD1. The ends lost 1 base at V and 7 bases at J; junction bases unmatched: 4. Germline V lookup: CDR1 SGHVS, CDR2 FQNEAQ. There are 14 residues in the CDR3. In nucleotides, the CDR3 is TGTGCCAGCAGCTTAGAGGGGGCCGGGAACATTCAGTACTTC. Translation gives CASSLEGAGNIQYF.

The gene calls are TRBV7-2 and TRBJ2-2; 8 nucleotides match TRBD1. The germline V gene has CDR1 SGHTA and CDR2 FQGNSA. V trimming: 3 bases; J trimming: 5 bases; junction bases outside the gene matches: 5. CDR3 length: 15 residues. The chain's CDR3 is CASSLAGGYTGELFF. CDR3 DNA sequence: TGTGCCAGCAGCTTGGCAGGGGGCTATACCGGGGAGCTGTTTTTT.

V gene TRBV10-3 combines with J gene TRBJ2-7; 9 nucleotides align to TRBD2. Germline V gives CDR1 ENHRY, CDR2 SYGVKD. The CDR3 has 12 amino acids. The V segment lost 8 bases and the J segment 7 bases; nucleotides outside the gene matches: 6. The CDR3: CAIAGGPQEQYF. In DNA, the CDR3 is TGTGCCATCGCGGGAGGGCCACAGGAGCAGTACTTC.

The chain combines TRBV30 with TRBJ1-1, with TRBD1 matching over 9 bases. CDR1 and CDR2 (germline): GTSNPN, SVGIG (reference sequence). V was pared by 0 bases and J by 5 bases, with 7 bases of the junction left unmatched. This CDR3 contains 15 residues. The CDR3 coding sequence is TGTGCCTGGAGTGTACAGGGACAGGGTTGGACTGAAGCTTTCTTT. Protein product: CAWSVQGQGWTEAFF.

The chain carries TRBV7-3 and TRBJ2-3; 8 nucleotides line up with TRBD2. The CDR3 loop spans 15 amino acids. Germline V gene sequence: CDR1 SGHTA, CDR2 FQGTGA. V trimming: 4 bases; J trimming: 6 bases; junction bases outside the gene matches: 9. CDR3 nucleotides: TGTGCCAGCAGCTATAGCGGGACGACCTGGGATACGCAGTATTTT. Translation gives CASSYSGTTWDTQYF. The full variable domain, rest sourced from reference TRBV7-3 and TRBJ2-3, is GAGVSQTPSNKVTEKGKYVELRCDPISGHTALYWYRQSLGQGPEFLIYFQGTGAADDSGLPNDRFFAVRPEGSVSTLKIQRTERGDSAVYLCASSYSGTTWDTQYFGPGTRLTVL.

The rearrangement uses TRBV25-1 and TRBJ2-3, with a possible D match to TRBD2 (5 bases). In germline, CDR1 is MGHDK, CDR2 SYGVNS. V was trimmed by 4 bases and J by 2 bases, leaving 13 bases between them. The CDR3 has 15 residues. This chain's CDR3 is CASSGADYPTDTQYF. DNA of the CDR3: TGTGCCAGCAGTGGGGCCGACTATCCCACAGATACGCAGTATTTT.